One and the same sample provided the 2 T cell receptor beta chains below, sequenced in a study of shared clonotypes between healthy human individuals. Data came from immunoSEQ multiplex PCR; TCRdb stores just in-frame clones and leaves some out. The repertoire holds about 2.4 million clones, with roughly 93% as singletons. The material sequenced was naive CD4+ T cells from PBMCs. Noted subset: CD45RA+ positively selected. Every receptor here comes from a man in his late teens or twenties in good health. Some clones in this sample may be carry-over from other donors' samples.

The chain recombines TRBV10-3 with TRBJ2-5, with TRBD2 matching 12 bases. The germline V gene encodes CDR1 ENHRY and CDR2 SYGVKD. This CDR3 contains 16 residues. The junction had 3 bases not matched to a gene; V was cut back by 0 bases and J by 4 bases. In nucleotides, the CDR3 is TGTGCCATCAGTGAGTCGCTACTAGCGGGAGGAGAGACCCAGTACTTC. Its translation: CAISESLLAGGETQYF.

As regards this clone: This same CDR3 is encoded by further DNA sequences in the sample. The rearrangement joins TRBV28 to TRBJ2-1; 7 bases line up with TRBD1. CDR1 is MDHEN, CDR2 SYDVKM, per germline. The V gene end was trimmed by 5 bases and the J gene end by 9 bases; junction bases not matched to a gene: 4. This CDR3 spans 12 amino acids. This CDR3 reads CASSQPGGEQFF. CDR3 bases: TGTGCCAGCAGTCAACCAGGGGGTGAGCAGTTCTTC.